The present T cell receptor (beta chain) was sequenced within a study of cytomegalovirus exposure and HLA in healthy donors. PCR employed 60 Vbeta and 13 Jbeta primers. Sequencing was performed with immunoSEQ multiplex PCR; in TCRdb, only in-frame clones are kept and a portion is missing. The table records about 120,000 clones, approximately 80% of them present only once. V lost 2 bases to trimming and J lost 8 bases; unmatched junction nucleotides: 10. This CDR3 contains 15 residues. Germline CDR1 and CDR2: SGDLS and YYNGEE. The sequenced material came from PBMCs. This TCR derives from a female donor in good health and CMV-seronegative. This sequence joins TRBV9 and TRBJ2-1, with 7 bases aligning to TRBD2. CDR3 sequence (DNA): TGTGCCAGCAGCGTCGGCGGGGGATATCTCGATGAGCAGTTCTTC. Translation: CASSVGGGYLDEQFF.